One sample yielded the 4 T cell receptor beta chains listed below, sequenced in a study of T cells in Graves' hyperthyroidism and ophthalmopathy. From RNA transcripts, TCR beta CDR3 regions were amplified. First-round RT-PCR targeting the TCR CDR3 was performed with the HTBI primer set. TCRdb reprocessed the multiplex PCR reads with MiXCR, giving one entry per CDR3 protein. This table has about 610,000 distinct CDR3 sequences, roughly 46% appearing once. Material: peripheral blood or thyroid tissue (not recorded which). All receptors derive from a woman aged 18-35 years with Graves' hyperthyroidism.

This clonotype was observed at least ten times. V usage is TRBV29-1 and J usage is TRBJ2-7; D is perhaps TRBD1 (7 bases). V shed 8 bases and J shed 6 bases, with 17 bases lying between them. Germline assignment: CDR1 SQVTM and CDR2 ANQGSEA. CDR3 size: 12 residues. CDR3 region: CSRRRGPFEQYF. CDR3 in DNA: TGCAGCAGAAGGAGGGGGCCATTCGAGCAGTACTTC.

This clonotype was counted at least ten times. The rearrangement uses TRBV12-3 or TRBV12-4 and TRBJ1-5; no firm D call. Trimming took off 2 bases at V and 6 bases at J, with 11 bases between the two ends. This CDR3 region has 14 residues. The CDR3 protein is CASSLQVFSQPQHF. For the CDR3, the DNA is TGTGCCAGCAGTTTACAGGTTTTTAGTCAGCCCCAGCATTTT.

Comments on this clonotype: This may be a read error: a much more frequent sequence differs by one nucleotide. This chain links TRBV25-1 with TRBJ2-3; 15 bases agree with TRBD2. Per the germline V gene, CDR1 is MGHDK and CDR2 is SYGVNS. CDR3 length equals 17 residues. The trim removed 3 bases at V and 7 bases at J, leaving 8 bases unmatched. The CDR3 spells CASSEPLGLAGGHTQYF. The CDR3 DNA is TGTGCCAGCAGTGAGCCCCTCGGACTAGCGGGAGGGCATACGCAGTATTTT.

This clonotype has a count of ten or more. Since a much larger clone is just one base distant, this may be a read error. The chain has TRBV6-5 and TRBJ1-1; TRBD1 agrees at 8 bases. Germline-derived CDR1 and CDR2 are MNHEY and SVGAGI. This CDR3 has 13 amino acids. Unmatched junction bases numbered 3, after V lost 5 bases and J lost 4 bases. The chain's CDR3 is CASSMTGVTEAFF. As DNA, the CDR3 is TGTGCCAGCAGTATGACAGGGGTCACTGAAGCTTTCTTT.